These 24 T cell receptor beta chains originate from one sample sequenced in a study of T-cell memory formation after mild COVID-19. One entry per CDR3 protein results from TCRdb running MiXCR on the 5' RACE reads. The data hold about 400,000 distinct CDR3 sequences, with about a quarter observed a single time. The sequenced material came from PBMCs or a T cell subset sorted from them (not recorded which). These receptor sequences come from an adult woman who had mild COVID-19 (a few samples of this study predate the infection). Cell type and time point are not known.

The V gene is TRBV6-5, the J gene TRBJ1-1, with D possibly TRBD1 on 5 matching bases. This CDR3 spans 16 amino acids. Trimming removed 2 bases from V and 1 base from J, with 14 bases in between. Germline V gene lookup returns CDR1 MNHEY and CDR2 SVGAGI. The CDR3 region is CASSYDLRGWNTEAFF. The CDR3 region has the DNA TGTGCCAGCAGTTACGACTTGAGGGGCTGGAACACTGAAGCTTTCTTT.

This clonotype was counted a few times. This chain links TRBV18 with TRBJ2-5, with D possibly matching TRBD2 (6 bases). The CDR3 covers 15 residues. CDR1 is KGHSH and CDR2 is LQKENI in the germline V gene. V lost 6 bases to trimming and J lost 5 bases, with 19 bases between them. In DNA, the CDR3 is TGTGCCAGCTCGCCCCCGGCGGGGTTCCGGGAGACCCAGTACTTC. Amino acids: CASSPPAGFRETQYF. Using reference TRBV18 and TRBJ2-5 for the parts outside the CDR3, the full variable domain is NAGVMQNPRHLVRRRGQEARLRCSPMKGHSHVYWYRQLPEEGLKFMVYLQKENIIDESGMPKERFSAEFPKEGPSILRIQQVVRGDSAAYFCASSPPAGFRETQYFGPGTRLLVL.

This clonotype was seen a few times. This chain joins TRBV27 and TRBJ2-7; 11 bases line up with TRBD2. The V and J ends lost 3 bases and 3 bases, in that order; junction bases with no gene match: 1. The CDR3 is 14 amino acids. Germline assignment: CDR1 MNHEY and CDR2 SMNVEV (reference sequence). CDR3 DNA: TGTGCCAGCAGTTTTACTAGCGGGAGCTACGAGCAGTACTTC. Translation: CASSFTSGSYEQYF.

This clonotype has just a few counts. The chain links TRBV12-3 or TRBV12-4 to TRBJ2-7; D gene uncertain. The CDR3 covers 14 residues. V lost 6 bases and J 3 bases, leaving 15 bases between the germline ends. CDR3 sequence: CASSHLFQFYEQYF. The CDR3 DNA is TGTGCCAGCAGCCATTTATTCCAGTTCTACGAGCAGTACTTC.

V and J are TRBV18 and TRBJ2-1, with 9 bases matching TRBD2. This CDR3 has 14 residues. V trimming: 3 bases; J trimming: 16 bases; junction bases outside the gene matches: 13. The germline gives CDR1 KGHSH, CDR2 LQKENI. The CDR3 DNA sequence: TGTGCCAGCTCACCCCTGGAAGCCGGGACTAGCAGATTCTTC. The encoded protein is CASSPLEAGTSRFF.

This clonotype was observed a few times. The V gene is TRBV28, the J gene TRBJ2-7, with TRBD1 identical over 8 bases. J gave up 6 bases and V 5 bases, and 9 bases lay outside the gene matches. This CDR3 region has 14 residues. The V gene's germline CDR1 is MDHEN and CDR2 SYDVKM. The CDR3: CASSLLQGASEQYF. The CDR3 coding sequence is TGTGCCAGCAGTCTACTTCAGGGGGCGAGCGAGCAGTACTTC.

This clonotype came up a few times. The rearrangement joins TRBV20-1 to TRBJ2-2; perhaps D is TRBD1 or TRBD2 (9 bases each). CDR1 DFQATT and CDR2 SNEGSKA come from the germline V gene (reference sequence). V was clipped by 1 base and J by 0 bases, with 27 bases between them. The CDR3 is 21 residues long. This CDR3 reads CSARVYRGLHSGSTNTGELFF. The CDR3 DNA reads as TGCAGTGCTAGAGTTTACAGGGGGCTCCATAGCGGGAGTACGAACACCGGGGAGCTGTTTTTT.

Remarks on this clonotype: A clone one base away is much larger, so this may be a read error. The chain combines TRBV12-3 or TRBV12-4 with TRBJ2-3, with D tentatively TRBD2 (6 bases). The CDR3 has 15 residues. The CDR3 coding sequence is TGTGCCAGAAGTTTAACTAGCACCGGCGCAGATACGCAGTATTTT. This codes for CARSLTSTGADTQYF.

This clonotype was seen a few times. The rearrangement uses TRBV12-5 and TRBJ2-1; unclear D gene. V was trimmed by 9 bases and J by 1 base, leaving 10 bases between them. Germline V CDR1 and CDR2: LGHNT, FRNRAP. The CDR3 spans 13 residues. The CDR3 DNA is TGTGCTAGCAATGATGGATCCTACAATGAGCAGTTCTTC. Translated, it gives CASNDGSYNEQFF.

This chain connects TRBV5-1 to TRBJ1-1; 9 positions match TRBD1. Trimming cost V 4 bases and J 4 bases; bases outside gene matches: 11. Germline lookup yields CDR1 SGHRS and CDR2 YFSETQ. The CDR3 is 16 residues long. For the CDR3, the DNA is TGCGCCAGCAGCATTGTTACACAGGGGGCCGGCACTGAAGCTTTCTTT. Its translation: CASSIVTQGAGTEAFF.

This clonotype was counted ten times or more. J is TRBJ2-5 and V is TRBV7-6; TRBD2 matches at 14 bases. J gave up 4 bases and V 1 base, and 2 bases lay outside the gene matches. The CDR3 covers 16 residues. Germline V gene lookup returns CDR1 SGHVS and CDR2 FNYEAQ. CDR3 in DNA: TGTGCCAGCAGCTTAGGGGGACTAGCGGGAGTAGAGACCCAGTACTTC. Its translation is CASSLGGLAGVETQYF.

In this sample, this clonotype turned up a few times. The rearrangement links TRBV7-9 to TRBJ1-3; 10 positions agree with TRBD1. Germline CDR1 SEHNR, CDR2 FQNEAQ (reference sequence). The CDR3 contains 18 residues. V lost 4 bases and J lost 6; bases outside the gene matches: 15. CDR3 coding DNA: TGTGCCAGCAGCTCCCCGGACAGGGGGAAATATAGGGAAAACACCATATATTTT. The encoded protein is CASSSPDRGKYRENTIYF.

This clonotype was counted a few times. This rearrangement joins TRBV7-2 to TRBJ2-3; D is unclear. Trimming took off 4 bases at V and 0 bases at J, with 11 bases between the two ends. Per the germline V gene, CDR1 is SGHTA and CDR2 is FQGNSA. CDR3 length equals 15 residues. In DNA form, the CDR3 reads TGTGCCAGCAGCTCCCTCGGGCATAGCACAGATACGCAGTATTTT. As protein: CASSSLGHSTDTQYF.

The chain combines TRBV4-1 with TRBJ2-7; D may correspond to TRBD1 or TRBD2 (5 bases each). CDR3 length: 13 amino acids. The germline V gene encodes CDR1 MGHRA and CDR2 YSYEKL. Trimming took off 4 bases at V and 2 bases at J, with 9 bases between the two ends. CDR3 nucleotides: TGCGCCAGCAGCCGGGACCGTACCTACGAGCAGTACTTC. Translated: CASSRDRTYEQYF.

This clonotype turned up a few times. The chain combines TRBV5-1 with TRBJ1-2; D call uncertain. CDR1 is SGHRS, CDR2 YFSETQ, per germline. CDR3 length: 14 residues. V shed 4 bases and J shed 8 bases, with 18 bases lying between them. CDR3 sequence reads: CASSPGPPTGGYTF. Here the CDR3 DNA reads TGCGCCAGCAGCCCCGGGCCCCCAACGGGGGGCTACACCTTC.

The rearrangement joins TRBV12-3 or TRBV12-4 to TRBJ1-1; D perhaps matches TRBD1 (6 bases). The CDR3 has 16 amino acids. Between the trimmed V and J ends, which lost 3 bases and 2 bases, there was a span of 16 bases. The CDR3 reads CASSFSHREENTEAFF. The CDR3 DNA reads as TGTGCCAGCAGTTTCTCCCACAGGGAGGAAAACACTGAAGCTTTCTTT.

This CDR3 reads CSARGTGGFGELFF. CDR3 nucleotide sequence: TGCAGTGCTAGAGGAACAGGGGGTTTCGGGGAGCTGTTTTTT. The chain employs TRBV20-1 and TRBJ2-2; 8 positions agree with TRBD1. This CDR3 has 14 residues. Germline V gives CDR1 DFQATT, CDR2 SNEGSKA (reference sequence). V lost 1 base to trimming and J lost 7 bases; unmatched junction nucleotides: 5.

The J gene is TRBJ2-1, the V gene TRBV20-1; TRBD2 might be the D (5 bases). Trimming left V 3 bases short and J 0 bases short, with 12 bases between. This CDR3 region has 15 residues. The germline gives CDR1 DFQATT, CDR2 SNEGSKA (reference sequence). This CDR3 reads CSARQDSSSYNEQFF. CDR3 DNA: TGCAGTGCTAGGCAGGACTCGAGCTCCTACAATGAGCAGTTCTTC.

The gene calls are TRBV20-1 and TRBJ2-7; 9 nucleotides agree with TRBD2. Germline V CDR1 and CDR2: DFQATT, SNEGSKA (reference sequence). This CDR3 comprises 16 residues. V was pared by 0 bases and J by 0 bases, with 6 bases of the junction left unmatched. The CDR3 DNA reads TGCAGTGCTAGAGATATGAGCGGGGGGATCTCCTACGAGCAGTACTTC. As protein: CSARDMSGGISYEQYF.

The chain recombines TRBV20-1 with TRBJ2-7; 7 bases are a match to TRBD1. This CDR3 contains 15 residues. V lost 4 bases to trimming and J lost 0 bases; unmatched junction nucleotides: 9. Germline CDR1 reads DFQATT; CDR2 reads SNEGSKA (reference sequence). The CDR3 loop reads CSATLQGLSSYEQYF. The CDR3, as DNA: TGCAGTGCTACATTACAGGGGCTGAGCTCCTACGAGCAGTACTTC.

The chain uses TRBV6-2 or TRBV6-3 and TRBJ2-1; 9 bases fit TRBD2. Trimming cost V 0 bases and J 4 bases; bases outside gene matches: 1. This CDR3 contains 15 residues. CDR1 MNHEY and CDR2 SVGEGT come from the germline V gene. The CDR3 region has the DNA TGTGCCAGCAGTTACTCTGCGGGAGGGTACAATGAGCAGTTCTTC. Translating it yields CASSYSAGGYNEQFF.

The genes are TRBV6-2 or TRBV6-3 and TRBJ2-7, with D uncertain. The V gene lost 0 bases and the J gene lost 1 base, with 13 bases spanning the gap. Germline CDR1 and CDR2: MNHEY and SVGEGT. This CDR3 region has 16 residues. The chain's CDR3 is CASSYSFQIVSYEQYF. DNA of the CDR3: TGTGCCAGCAGTTACTCGTTTCAGATCGTATCCTACGAGCAGTACTTC.

This clonotype was counted ten times or more. V is TRBV7-2 and J is TRBJ2-1; 7 bases align to TRBD2. The CDR3 length is 15 residues. Germline assignment: CDR1 SGHTA and CDR2 FQGNSA. V was pared by 5 bases and J by 8 bases, with 12 bases of the junction left unmatched. CDR3 region: CASSPWTRIMDEQFF. The CDR3 DNA reads TGTGCCAGCAGCCCCTGGACTAGAATCATGGATGAGCAGTTCTTC. The whole variable domain, filled in from reference TRBV7-2 and TRBJ2-1, reads GAGVSQSPSNKVTEKGKDVELRCDPISGHTALYWYRQSLGQGLEFLIYFQGNSAPDKSGLPSDRFSAERTGGSVSTLTIQRTQQEDSAVYLCASSPWTRIMDEQFFGPGTRLTVL.

This clonotype was counted a few times. This chain links TRBV12-3 or TRBV12-4 with TRBJ1-4; 7 bases align to TRBD1. The CDR3 has 14 residues. The V and J ends lost 7 bases and 11 bases, in that order; junction bases with no gene match: 13. As DNA, the CDR3 is TGTGCCAGCACCAAAGGGGGCACAGGGGACAAACTGTTTTTT. Translation: CASTKGGTGDKLFF.